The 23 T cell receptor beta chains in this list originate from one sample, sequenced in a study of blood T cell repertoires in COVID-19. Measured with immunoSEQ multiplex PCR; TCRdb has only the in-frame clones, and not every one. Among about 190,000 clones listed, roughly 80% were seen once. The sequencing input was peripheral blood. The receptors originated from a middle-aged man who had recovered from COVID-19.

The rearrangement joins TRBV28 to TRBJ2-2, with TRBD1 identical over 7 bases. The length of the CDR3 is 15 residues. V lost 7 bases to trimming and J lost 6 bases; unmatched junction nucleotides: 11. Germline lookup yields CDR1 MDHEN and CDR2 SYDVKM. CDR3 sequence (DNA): TGTGCCAGCACCGGCCGGGACAGTGGAGCCGGGGAGCTGTTTTTT. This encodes CASTGRDSGAGELFF.

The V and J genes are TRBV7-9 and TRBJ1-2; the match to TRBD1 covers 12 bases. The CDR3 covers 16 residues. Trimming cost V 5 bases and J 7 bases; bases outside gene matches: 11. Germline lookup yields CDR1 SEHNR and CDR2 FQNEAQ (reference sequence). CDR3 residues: CASSLLGGTGGSGYTF. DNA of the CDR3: TGTGCCAGCAGCCTGCTCGGGGGGACAGGGGGCTCTGGCTACACCTTC.

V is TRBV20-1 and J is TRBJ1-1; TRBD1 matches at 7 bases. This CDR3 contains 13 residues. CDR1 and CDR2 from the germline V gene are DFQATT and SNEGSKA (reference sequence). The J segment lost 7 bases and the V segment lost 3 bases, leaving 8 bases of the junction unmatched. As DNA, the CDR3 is TGCAGTGCTAGTGAGGGGGCTAAAGATGAAGCTTTCTTT. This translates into CSASEGAKDEAFF.

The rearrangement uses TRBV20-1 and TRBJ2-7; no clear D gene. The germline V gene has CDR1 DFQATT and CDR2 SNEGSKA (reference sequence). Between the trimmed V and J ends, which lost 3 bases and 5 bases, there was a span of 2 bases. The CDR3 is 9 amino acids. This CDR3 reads CSASDEQYF. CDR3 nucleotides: TGCAGTGCTAGCGACGAGCAGTACTTC.

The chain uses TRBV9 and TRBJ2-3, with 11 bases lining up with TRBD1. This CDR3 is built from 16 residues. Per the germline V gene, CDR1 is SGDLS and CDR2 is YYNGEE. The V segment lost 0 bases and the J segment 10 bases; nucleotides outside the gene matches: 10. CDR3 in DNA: TGTGCCAGCAGCGTAGACTTTGGTGGGACAGGGGGTGCGCAGTATTTT. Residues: CASSVDFGGTGGAQYF. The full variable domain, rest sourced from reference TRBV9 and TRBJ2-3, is DSGVTQTPKHLITATGQRVTLRCSPRSGDLSVYWYQQSLDQGLQFLIQYYNGEERAKGNILERFSAQQFPDLHSELNLSSLELGDSALYFCASSVDFGGTGGAQYFGPGTRLTVL.

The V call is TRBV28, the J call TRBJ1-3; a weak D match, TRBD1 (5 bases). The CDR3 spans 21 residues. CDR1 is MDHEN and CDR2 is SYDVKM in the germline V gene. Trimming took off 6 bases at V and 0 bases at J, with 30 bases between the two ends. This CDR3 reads CASRGRIQGLLNRDSGNTIYF. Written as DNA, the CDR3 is TGTGCCAGCAGGGGAAGGATTCAGGGACTCCTTAACCGTGACTCTGGAAACACCATATATTTT.

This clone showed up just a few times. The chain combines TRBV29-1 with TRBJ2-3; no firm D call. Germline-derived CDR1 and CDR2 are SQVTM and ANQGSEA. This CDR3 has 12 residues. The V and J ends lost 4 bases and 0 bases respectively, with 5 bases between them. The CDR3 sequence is CSVVVSTDTQYF. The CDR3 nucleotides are TGCAGCGTTGTCGTTAGCACAGATACGCAGTATTTT.

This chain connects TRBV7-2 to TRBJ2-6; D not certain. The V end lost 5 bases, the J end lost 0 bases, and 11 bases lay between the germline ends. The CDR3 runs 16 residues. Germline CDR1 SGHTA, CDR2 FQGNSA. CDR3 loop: CASSLRGGSGANVLTF. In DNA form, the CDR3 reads TGTGCCAGCAGCCTAAGAGGTGGCTCTGGGGCCAACGTCCTGACTTTC.

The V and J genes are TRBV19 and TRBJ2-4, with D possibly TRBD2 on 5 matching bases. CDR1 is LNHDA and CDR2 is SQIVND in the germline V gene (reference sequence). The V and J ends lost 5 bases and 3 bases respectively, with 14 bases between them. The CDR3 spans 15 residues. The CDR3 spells CASSFLAGDKNIQYF. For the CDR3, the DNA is TGTGCCAGTAGTTTTCTGGCCGGGGACAAAAACATTCAGTACTTC. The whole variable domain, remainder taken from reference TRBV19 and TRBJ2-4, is DGGITQSPKYLFRKEGQNVTLSCEQNLNHDAMYWYRQDPGQGLRLIYYSQIVNDFQKGDIAEGYSVSREKKESFPLTVTSAQKNPTAFYLCASSFLAGDKNIQYFGAGTRLSVL.

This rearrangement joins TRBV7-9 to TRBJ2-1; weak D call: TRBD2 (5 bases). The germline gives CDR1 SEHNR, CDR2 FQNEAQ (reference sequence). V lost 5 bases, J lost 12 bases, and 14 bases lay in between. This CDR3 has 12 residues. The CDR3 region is CASSGLGLGQFF. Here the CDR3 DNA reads TGTGCCAGCAGCGGACTTGGCCTCGGGCAGTTCTTC.

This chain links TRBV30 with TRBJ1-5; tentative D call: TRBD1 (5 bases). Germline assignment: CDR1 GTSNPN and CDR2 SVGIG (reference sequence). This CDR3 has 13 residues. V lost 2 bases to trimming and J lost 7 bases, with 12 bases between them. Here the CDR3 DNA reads TGTGCCTGGAGTACCGGCGGGGACCAGCCCCAGCATTTT. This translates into CAWSTGGDQPQHF.

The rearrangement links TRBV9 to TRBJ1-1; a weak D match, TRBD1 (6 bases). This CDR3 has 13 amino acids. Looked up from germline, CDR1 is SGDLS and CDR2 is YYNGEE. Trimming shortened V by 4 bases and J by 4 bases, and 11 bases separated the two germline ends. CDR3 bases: TGTGCCAGCAGCTCGTCAGGGGTCACTGAAGCTTTCTTT. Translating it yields CASSSSGVTEAFF.

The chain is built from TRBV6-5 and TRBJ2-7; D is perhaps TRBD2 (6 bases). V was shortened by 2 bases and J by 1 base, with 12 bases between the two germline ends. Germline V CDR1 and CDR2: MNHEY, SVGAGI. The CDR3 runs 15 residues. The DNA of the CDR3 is TGTGCCAGCAGTTACCTTAGGGGACTGTCCTACGAGCAGTACTTC. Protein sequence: CASSYLRGLSYEQYF.

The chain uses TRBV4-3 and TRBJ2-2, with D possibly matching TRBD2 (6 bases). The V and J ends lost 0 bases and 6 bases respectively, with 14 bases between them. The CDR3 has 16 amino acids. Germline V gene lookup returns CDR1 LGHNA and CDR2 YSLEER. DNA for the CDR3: TGCGCCAGCAGCCAAGATCGGGACTTCGCACCCGGGGAGCTGTTTTTT. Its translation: CASSQDRDFAPGELFF.

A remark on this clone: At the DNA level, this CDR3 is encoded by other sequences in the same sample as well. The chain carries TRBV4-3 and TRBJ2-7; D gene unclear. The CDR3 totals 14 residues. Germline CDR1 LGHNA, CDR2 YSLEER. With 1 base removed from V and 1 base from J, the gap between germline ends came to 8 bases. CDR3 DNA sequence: TGCGCCAGCAGCCAAGGATCTAGTTCCTACGAGCAGTACTTC. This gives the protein CASSQGSSSYEQYF.

In DNA, the CDR3 is TGTGCCTGGAGTGTAGCGACTCAAGAGACCCAGTACTTC. This codes for CAWSVATQETQYF. The chain recombines TRBV30 with TRBJ2-5; D unclear. The CDR3 runs 13 residues. Trimming pared 0 bases from V and 2 bases from J, leaving 7 bases between. Germline V gene sequence: CDR1 GTSNPN, CDR2 SVGIG (reference sequence).

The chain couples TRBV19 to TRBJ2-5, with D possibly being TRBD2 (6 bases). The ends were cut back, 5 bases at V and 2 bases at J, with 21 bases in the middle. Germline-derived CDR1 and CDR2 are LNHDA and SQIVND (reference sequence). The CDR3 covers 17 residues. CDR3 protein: CASSPSSGRRGQETQYF. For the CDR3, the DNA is TGTGCCAGTAGTCCCTCATCGGGCAGGAGGGGACAAGAGACCCAGTACTTC.

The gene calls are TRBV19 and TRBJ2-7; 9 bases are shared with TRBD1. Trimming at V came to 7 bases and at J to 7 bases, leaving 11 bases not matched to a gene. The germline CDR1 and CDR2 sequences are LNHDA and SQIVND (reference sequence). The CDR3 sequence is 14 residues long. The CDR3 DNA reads TGTGCCAGTACCCCGGGACAGGGACGTCAGGAGCAGTACTTC. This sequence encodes CASTPGQGRQEQYF.

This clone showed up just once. CDR3 residues: CAWSVSGAGAFGQYF. The CDR3 DNA follows: TGTGCCTGGAGTGTAAGTGGAGCGGGAGCTTTCGGGCAGTACTTC. The chain carries TRBV30 and TRBJ2-7; 8 bases match TRBD2. The CDR3 sequence is 15 residues long. With 0 bases clipped from V and 9 bases from J, the junction kept 13 bases outside the gene matches. Germline V gene data show CDR1 as GTSNPN and CDR2 as SVGIG (reference sequence).

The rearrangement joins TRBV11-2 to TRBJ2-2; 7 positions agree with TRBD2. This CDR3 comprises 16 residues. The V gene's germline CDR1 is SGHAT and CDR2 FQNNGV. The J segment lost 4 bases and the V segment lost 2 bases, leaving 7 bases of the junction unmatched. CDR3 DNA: TGTGCCAGCAGCTTATCCCGCGGGGGTACCACCGGGGAGCTGTTTTTT. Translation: CASSLSRGGTTGELFF.

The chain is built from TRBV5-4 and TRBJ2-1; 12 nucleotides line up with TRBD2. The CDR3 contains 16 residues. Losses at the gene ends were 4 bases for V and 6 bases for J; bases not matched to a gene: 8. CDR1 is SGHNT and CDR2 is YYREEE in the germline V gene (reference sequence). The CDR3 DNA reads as TGTGCCAGCAGCCATCCGGGACTAGCGGGTATCAATGAGCAGTTCTTC. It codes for CASSHPGLAGINEQFF.

This CDR3 is CASTFMGAGGPAGYNEQFF. In DNA, the CDR3 is TGTGCCAGCACATTTATGGGAGCGGGAGGGCCCGCCGGCTACAATGAGCAGTTCTTC. The rearrangement joins TRBV2 to TRBJ2-1, with 10 bases lining up with TRBD2. The V and J ends lost 7 bases and 3 bases, in that order; junction bases with no gene match: 18. Germline loops: CDR1 SNHLY, CDR2 FYNNEI. CDR3 length: 19 amino acids.

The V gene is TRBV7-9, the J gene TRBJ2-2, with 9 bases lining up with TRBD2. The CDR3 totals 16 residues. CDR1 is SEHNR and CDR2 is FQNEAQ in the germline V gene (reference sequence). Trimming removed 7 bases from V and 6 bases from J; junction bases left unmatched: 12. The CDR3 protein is CASTAAAGGFAGELFF. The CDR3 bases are TGTGCCAGCACAGCGGCCGCGGGAGGGTTTGCCGGGGAGCTGTTTTTT.